The 8 T cell receptor beta chains presented below share a single source sample, sequenced in a study of shared clonotypes between healthy human individuals. The data were produced by immunoSEQ multiplex PCR, yet TCRdb's version contains in-frame clones alone and is incomplete. The table shows approximately 350,000 clones, with about 96% occurring only once. Sequencing was done on a sample of memory CD8+ T cells sorted from blood. The subset denotes: CD45RO+ cells pooled with CCR7-negative TemRA cells. Source of these receptors: a young man in good health.

This chain links TRBV19 with TRBJ2-3; the match to TRBD2 covers 11 bases. This CDR3 contains 13 residues. From germline, CDR1 is LNHDA and CDR2 SQIVND (reference sequence). J gave up 4 bases and V 9 bases, and 3 bases lay outside the gene matches. CDR3 in DNA: TGTGCCAGCACTAGCGGGAGATCAGATACGCAGTATTTT. Translating it yields CASTSGRSDTQYF.

This clone was detected a few times. The chain carries TRBV2 and TRBJ2-2, with D perhaps given as TRBD1 or TRBD2 (7 bases each). This CDR3 contains 15 residues. The V gene lost 5 bases and the J gene lost 9 bases, with 19 bases spanning the gap. Germline V gives CDR1 SNHLY, CDR2 FYNNEI. CDR3 nucleotides: TGTGCCAGCAGTCGGCAGGGGGAGGGAATCAGGGAGCTGTTTTTT. Translating gives CASSRQGEGIRELFF.

This chain uses TRBV5-5 with TRBJ2-7; 8 positions match TRBD2. V lost 2 bases, J lost 1 base, and 5 bases stayed unmatched. Germline V lookup: CDR1 SGHKS, CDR2 YYEKEE (reference sequence). The CDR3 loop spans 15 amino acids. The CDR3 is CASSFELAVSYEQYF. As DNA, the CDR3 is TGTGCCAGCAGCTTCGAACTAGCGGTGTCCTACGAGCAGTACTTC.

This clone was picked up one time. The chain is built from TRBV7-9 and TRBJ2-1; TRBD2 matches 7 bases. CDR1 and CDR2 (germline): SEHNR, FQNEAQ (reference sequence). J gave up 5 bases and V 5 bases, and 9 bases lay outside the gene matches. The CDR3 is made up of 15 amino acids. The CDR3 loop is CASSRTGTTDNEQFF. The CDR3 nucleotides are TGTGCCAGCAGCCGCACCGGGACTACTGACAATGAGCAGTTCTTC.

This clone was counted once. The J gene is TRBJ1-3, the V gene TRBV2; 7 bases map to TRBD1. The CDR3 covers 15 residues. In germline, CDR1 is SNHLY, CDR2 FYNNEI. J gave up 2 bases and V 6 bases, and 7 bases lay outside the gene matches. In DNA, the CDR3 is TGTGCCAGCAGCCCGTTGACAGGGACTGGAAACACCATATATTTT. It yields the protein CASSPLTGTGNTIYF. Looking up the rest from reference TRBV2 and TRBJ1-3 gives the full variable domain: EPEVTQTPSHQVTQMGQEVILRCVPISNHLYFYWYRQILGQKVEFLVSFYNNEISEKSEIFDDQFSVERPDGSNFTLKIRSTKLEDSAMYFCASSPLTGTGNTIYFGEGSWLTVV.

The chain uses TRBV2 and TRBJ2-7, with D perhaps TRBD1 or TRBD2 (5 bases each). CDR3 length: 14 residues. The germline gives CDR1 SNHLY, CDR2 FYNNEI. V dropped 4 bases and J dropped 3 bases, with 13 bases sitting between them. Here the CDR3 DNA reads TGTGCCAGCAGTGTGAGGGGCACGGTCTACGAGCAGTACTTC. This gives the protein CASSVRGTVYEQYF.

This clone was seen once. The J gene is TRBJ2-1, the V gene TRBV7-6; the D gene is possibly TRBD2 (5 bases). Looked up from germline, CDR1 is SGHVS and CDR2 is FNYEAQ. This CDR3 spans 15 amino acids. The ends were cut back, 1 base at V and 0 bases at J, with 7 bases in the middle. CDR3 sequence reads: CASSLVGSSYNEQFF. In DNA, the CDR3 is TGTGCCAGCAGCTTAGTTGGGAGCTCCTACAATGAGCAGTTCTTC.

CDR3 nucleotides: TGTGCCAGCAGCTTAGTCAGGGGACTCCAGCATTTT. Translation gives CASSLVRGLQHF. The chain uses TRBV7-8 and TRBJ1-5, with TRBD1 as a possible D gene (6 bases). V shed 1 base and J shed 12 bases, with 10 bases lying between them. In germline, CDR1 is SGHVS, CDR2 FQNEAQ. This CDR3 is built from 12 residues.